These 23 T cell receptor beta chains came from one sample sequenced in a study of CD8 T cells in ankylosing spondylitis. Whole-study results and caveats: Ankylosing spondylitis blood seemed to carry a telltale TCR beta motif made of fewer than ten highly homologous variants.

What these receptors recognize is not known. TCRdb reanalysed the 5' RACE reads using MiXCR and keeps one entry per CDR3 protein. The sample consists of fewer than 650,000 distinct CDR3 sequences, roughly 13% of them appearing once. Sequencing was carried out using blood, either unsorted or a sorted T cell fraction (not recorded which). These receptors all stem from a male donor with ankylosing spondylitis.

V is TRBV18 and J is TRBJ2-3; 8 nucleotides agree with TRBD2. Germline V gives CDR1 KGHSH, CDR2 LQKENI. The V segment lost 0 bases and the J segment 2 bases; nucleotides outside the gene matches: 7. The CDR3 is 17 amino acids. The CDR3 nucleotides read TGTGCCAGCTCACCACCGCTACTAGCGGACATCACAGATACGCAGTATTTT. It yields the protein CASSPPLLADITDTQYF.

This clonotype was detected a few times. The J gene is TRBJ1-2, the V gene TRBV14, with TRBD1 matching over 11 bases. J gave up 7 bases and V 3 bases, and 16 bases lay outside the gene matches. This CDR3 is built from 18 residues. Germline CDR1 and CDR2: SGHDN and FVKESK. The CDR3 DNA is TGTGCCAGCAGCCAGATTCCCGGGACAGGGGGATTAACGGCTGGCTACACCTTC. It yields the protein CASSQIPGTGGLTAGYTF.

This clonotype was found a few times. CDR3 nucleotides: TGTGCCAGCAGCTTACCACGGAGGGAACGAGCCAAAAACATTCAGTACTTC. This sequence encodes CASSLPRRERAKNIQYF. This chain joins TRBV7-8 and TRBJ2-4; tentative D call: TRBD2 (6 bases). CDR1 and CDR2 from the germline V gene are SGHVS and FQNEAQ. The CDR3 extends over 17 amino acids. V was trimmed by 2 bases and J by 0 bases, leaving 14 bases between them.

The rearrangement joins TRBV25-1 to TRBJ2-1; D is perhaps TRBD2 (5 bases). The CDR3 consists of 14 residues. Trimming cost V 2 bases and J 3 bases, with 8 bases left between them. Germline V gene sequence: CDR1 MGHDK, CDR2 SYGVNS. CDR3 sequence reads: CASSELGLYNEQFF. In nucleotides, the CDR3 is TGTGCCAGCAGTGAACTTGGACTCTACAATGAGCAGTTCTTC.

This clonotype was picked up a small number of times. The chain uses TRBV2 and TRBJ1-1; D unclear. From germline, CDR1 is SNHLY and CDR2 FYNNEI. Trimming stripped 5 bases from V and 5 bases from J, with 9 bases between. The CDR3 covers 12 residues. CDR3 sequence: CASSHQETEAFF. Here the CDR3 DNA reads TGTGCCAGCAGTCACCAGGAGACTGAAGCTTTCTTT. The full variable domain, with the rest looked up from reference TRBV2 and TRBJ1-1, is EPEVTQTPSHQVTQMGQEVILRCVPISNHLYFYWYRQILGQKVEFLVSFYNNEISEKSEIFDDQFSVERPDGSNFTLKIRSTKLEDSAMYFCASSHQETEAFFGQGTRLTVV.

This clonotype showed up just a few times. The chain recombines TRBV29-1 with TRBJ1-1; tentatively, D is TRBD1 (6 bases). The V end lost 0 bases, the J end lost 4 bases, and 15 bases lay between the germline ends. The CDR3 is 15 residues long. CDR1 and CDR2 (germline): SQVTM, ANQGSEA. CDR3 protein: CSVEDLPGARTEAFF. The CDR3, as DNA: TGCAGCGTTGAAGATCTTCCGGGGGCGCGCACTGAAGCTTTCTTT.

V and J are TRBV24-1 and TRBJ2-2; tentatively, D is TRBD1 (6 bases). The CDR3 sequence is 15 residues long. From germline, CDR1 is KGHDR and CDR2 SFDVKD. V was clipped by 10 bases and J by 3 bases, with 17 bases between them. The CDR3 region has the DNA TGTGCCACGTCCCGGGACAACCTCGACACCGGGGAGCTGTTTTTT. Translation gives CATSRDNLDTGELFF.

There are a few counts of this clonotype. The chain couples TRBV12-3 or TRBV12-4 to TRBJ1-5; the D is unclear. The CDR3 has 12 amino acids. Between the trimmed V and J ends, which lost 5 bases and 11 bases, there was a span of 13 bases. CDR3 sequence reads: CASSTVGESQHF. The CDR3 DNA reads TGTGCCAGCAGTACGGTCGGGGAGTCCCAGCATTTT.

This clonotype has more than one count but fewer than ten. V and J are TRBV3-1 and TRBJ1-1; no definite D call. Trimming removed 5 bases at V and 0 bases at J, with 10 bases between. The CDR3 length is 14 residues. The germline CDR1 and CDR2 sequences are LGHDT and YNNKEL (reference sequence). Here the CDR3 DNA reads TGTGCCAGCAGCTTTCCAGGAGTGAACACTGAAGCTTTCTTT. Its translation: CASSFPGVNTEAFF.

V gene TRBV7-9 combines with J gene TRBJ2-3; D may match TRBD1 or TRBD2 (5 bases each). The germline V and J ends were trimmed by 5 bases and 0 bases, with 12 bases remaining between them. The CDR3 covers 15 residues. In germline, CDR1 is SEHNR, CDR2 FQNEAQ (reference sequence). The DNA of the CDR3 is TGTGCCAGCAGCCCCGGGTGGGGGAGCACAGATACGCAGTATTTT. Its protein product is CASSPGWGSTDTQYF.

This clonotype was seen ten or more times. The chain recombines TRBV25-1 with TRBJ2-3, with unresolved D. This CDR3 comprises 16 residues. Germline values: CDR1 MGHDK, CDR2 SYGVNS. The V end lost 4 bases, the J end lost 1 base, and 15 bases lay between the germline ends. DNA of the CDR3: TGTGCCAGCAGTGTTGGACGGAAGCGTGGCACAGATACGCAGTATTTT. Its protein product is CASSVGRKRGTDTQYF.

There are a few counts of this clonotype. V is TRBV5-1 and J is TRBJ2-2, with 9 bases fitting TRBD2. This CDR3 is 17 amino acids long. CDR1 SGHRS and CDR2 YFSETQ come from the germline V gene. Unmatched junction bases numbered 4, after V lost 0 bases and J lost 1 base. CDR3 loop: CASSLVPSGKNTGELFF. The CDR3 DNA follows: TGCGCCAGCAGCTTGGTGCCTAGCGGGAAGAACACCGGGGAGCTGTTTTTT.

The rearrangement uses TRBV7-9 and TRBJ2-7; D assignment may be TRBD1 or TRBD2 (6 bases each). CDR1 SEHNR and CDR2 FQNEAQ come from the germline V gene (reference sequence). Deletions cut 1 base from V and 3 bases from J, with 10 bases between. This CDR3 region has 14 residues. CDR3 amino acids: CASSLEGGGYEQYF. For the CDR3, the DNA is TGTGCCAGCAGCTTAGAAGGAGGGGGCTACGAGCAGTACTTC.

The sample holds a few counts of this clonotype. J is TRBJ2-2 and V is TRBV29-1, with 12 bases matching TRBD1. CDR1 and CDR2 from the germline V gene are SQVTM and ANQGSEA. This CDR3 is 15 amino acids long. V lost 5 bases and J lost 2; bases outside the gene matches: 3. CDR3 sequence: CSVWDRGRNTGELFF. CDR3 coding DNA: TGCAGCGTTTGGGACAGGGGGCGAAACACCGGGGAGCTGTTTTTT.

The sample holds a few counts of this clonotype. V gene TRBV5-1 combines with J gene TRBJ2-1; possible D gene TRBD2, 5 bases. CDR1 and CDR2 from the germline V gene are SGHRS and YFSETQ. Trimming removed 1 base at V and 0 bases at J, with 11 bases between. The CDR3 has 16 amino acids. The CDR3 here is CASSLSSDSSYNEQFF. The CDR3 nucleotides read TGCGCCAGCAGCTTGTCGTCGGACTCCTCCTACAATGAGCAGTTCTTC.

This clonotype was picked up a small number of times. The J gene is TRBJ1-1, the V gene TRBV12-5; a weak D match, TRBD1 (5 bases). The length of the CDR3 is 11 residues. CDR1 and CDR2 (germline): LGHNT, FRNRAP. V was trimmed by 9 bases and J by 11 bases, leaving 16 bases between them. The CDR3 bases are TGTGCTAGCCAGGGTGCCGGCGGGGCTTTCTTT. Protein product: CASQGAGGAFF.

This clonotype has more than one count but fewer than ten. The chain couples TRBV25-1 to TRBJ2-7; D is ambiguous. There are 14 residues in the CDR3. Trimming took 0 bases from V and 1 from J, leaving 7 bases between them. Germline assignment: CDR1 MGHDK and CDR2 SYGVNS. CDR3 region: CASSEYPRSYEQYF. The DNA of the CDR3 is TGTGCCAGCAGTGAATATCCCAGATCCTACGAGCAGTACTTC.

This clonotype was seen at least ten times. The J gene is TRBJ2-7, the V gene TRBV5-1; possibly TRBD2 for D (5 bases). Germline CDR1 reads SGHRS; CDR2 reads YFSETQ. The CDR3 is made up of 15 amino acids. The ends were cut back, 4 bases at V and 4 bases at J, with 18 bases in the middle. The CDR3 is CASSPGSSLLYEQYF. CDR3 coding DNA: TGCGCCAGCAGCCCGGGGAGCTCTCTACTTTACGAGCAGTACTTC.

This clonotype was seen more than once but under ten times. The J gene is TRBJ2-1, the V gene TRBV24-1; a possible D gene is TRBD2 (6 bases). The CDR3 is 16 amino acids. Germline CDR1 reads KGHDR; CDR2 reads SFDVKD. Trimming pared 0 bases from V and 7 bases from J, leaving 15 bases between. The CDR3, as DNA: TGTGCCACCAGTGATTTGGTGGGGGGAGCCTTTAATGAGCAGTTCTTC. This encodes CATSDLVGGAFNEQFF.

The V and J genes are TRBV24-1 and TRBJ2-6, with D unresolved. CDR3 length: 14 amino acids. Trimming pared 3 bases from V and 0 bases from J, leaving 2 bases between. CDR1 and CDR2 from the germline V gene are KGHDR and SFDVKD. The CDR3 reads CATSDPSGANVLTF. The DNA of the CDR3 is TGTGCCACCAGTGATCCCTCTGGGGCCAACGTCCTGACTTTC.

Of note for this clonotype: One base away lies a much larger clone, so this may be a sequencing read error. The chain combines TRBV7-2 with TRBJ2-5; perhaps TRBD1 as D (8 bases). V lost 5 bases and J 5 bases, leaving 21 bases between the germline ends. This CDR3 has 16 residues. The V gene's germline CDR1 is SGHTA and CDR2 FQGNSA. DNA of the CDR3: TGTGCCAGCAGCCCTTATCACGGACAGGGAGGGGAGACCCAGTACTTC. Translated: CASSPYHGQGGETQYF.

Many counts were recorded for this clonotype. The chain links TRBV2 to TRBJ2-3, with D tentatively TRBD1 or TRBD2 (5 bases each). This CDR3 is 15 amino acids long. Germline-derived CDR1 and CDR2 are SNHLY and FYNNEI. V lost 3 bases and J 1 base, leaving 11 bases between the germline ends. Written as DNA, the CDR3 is TGTGCCAGCAGTGATTTAGTGGGGGGCACAGATACGCAGTATTTT. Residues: CASSDLVGGTDTQYF.

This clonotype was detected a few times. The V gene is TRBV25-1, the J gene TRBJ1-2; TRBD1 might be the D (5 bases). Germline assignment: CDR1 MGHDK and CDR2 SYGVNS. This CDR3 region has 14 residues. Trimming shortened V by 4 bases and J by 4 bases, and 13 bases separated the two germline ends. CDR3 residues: CASSAPAGSYGYTF. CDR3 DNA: TGTGCCAGCAGTGCCCCGGCAGGGAGCTATGGCTACACCTTC.